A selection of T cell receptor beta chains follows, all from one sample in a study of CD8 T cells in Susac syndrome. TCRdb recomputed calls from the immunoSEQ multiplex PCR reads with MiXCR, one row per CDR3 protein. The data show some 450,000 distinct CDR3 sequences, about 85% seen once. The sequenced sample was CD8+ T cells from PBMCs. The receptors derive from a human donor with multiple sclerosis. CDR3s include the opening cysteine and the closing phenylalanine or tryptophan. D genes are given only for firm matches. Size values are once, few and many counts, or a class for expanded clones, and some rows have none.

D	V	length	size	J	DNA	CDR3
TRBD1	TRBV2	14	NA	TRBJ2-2	TGTGCCAGCAGTGAGTACAGGGGCACCGGGGAGCTGTTTTTT	CASSEYRGTGELFF
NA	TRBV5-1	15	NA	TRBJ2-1	TGCGCCAGCAGCTTGGAAGGTTCTCACTACAATGAGCAGTTCTTC	CASSLEGSHYNEQFF
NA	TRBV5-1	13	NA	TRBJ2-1	TGCGCCAGCAGCTTGGGCGCTATTCCTGAGCAGTTCTTC	CASSLGAIPEQFF
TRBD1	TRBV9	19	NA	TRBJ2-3	TGTGCCTGCAGCGGGACCGGGACAGGGGGGAAGGCGGGAGAAGATACGCAGTATTTT	CACSGTGTGGKAGEDTQYF
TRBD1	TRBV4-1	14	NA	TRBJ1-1	TGCGCCAGCAGCCAAGGGACAGGGATTACTGAAGCTTTCTTT	CASSQGTGITEAFF
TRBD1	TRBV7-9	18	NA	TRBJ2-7	TGTGCCAGCAGCCCCGGGACAGGAGCTAAACGGGGCCCCTACGAGCAGTACTTC	CASSPGTGAKRGPYEQYF
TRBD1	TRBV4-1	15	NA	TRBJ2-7	TGCGCCAGCAGCCAACACTCACAGGGGGCCTACGAGCAGTACTTC	CASSQHSQGAYEQYF
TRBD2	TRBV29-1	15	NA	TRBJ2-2	TGCAGCGTTGAAGGGGAGGGGACTAACACCGGGGAGCTGTTTTTT	CSVEGEGTNTGELFF
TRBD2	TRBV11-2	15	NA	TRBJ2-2	TGTGCCAGCAGACTCACGGGGACTATCACCGGGGAGCTGTTTTTT	CASRLTGTITGELFF
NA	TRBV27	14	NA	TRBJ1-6	TGTGCCAGCAGCCCACACAGCTATAATTCACCCCTCCACTTT	CASSPHSYNSPLHF
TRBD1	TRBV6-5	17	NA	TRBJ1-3	TGTGCCAGCAGTTACTCCGCGGACAGGGACTCCGGAAACACCATATATTTT	CASSYSADRDSGNTIYF
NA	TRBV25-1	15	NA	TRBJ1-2	TGTGCCAGCAGTGAAGACACCTATCCTAACTATGGCTACACCTTC	CASSEDTYPNYGYTF
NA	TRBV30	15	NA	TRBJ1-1	TGTGCCTGGAGTGTACCCCCCACGGATAACACTGAAGCTTTCTTT	CAWSVPPTDNTEAFF
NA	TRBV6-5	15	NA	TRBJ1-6	TGTGCCAGCAGTATTATTGGGACAAAAAATTCACCCCTCCACTTT	CASSIIGTKNSPLHF
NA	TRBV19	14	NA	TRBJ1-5	TGTGCCAGTAGTCGACAGACTTCCAATCAGCCCCAGCATTTT	CASSRQTSNQPQHF
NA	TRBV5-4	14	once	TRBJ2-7	TGTGCCAGCAGCTTTTCACTGAGCTCCTACGAGCAGTACTTC	CASSFSLSSYEQYF
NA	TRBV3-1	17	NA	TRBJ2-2	TGTGCCAGCAGCCAAGACCCGAGTTGGGGGACGACCGGGGAGCTGTTTTTT	CASSQDPSWGTTGELFF
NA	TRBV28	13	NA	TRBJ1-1	TGTGCCAGCAGTTACACACGGAACACTGAAGCTTTCTTT	CASSYTRNTEAFF
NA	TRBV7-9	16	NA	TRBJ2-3	TGTGCCAGCAGCTTAGCGACGGGGGCTCCCACAGATACGCAGTATTTT	CASSLATGAPTDTQYF
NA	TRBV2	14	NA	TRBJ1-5	TGTGCCAGCAGTGATACTGGGTACAATCAGCCCCAGCATTTT	CASSDTGYNQPQHF
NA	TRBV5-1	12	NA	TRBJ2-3	TGCGCCAGCAGCTTGGGGCGAGATACGCAGTATTTT	CASSLGRDTQYF
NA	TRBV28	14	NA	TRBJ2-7	TGTGCCGCCAAAGACGTCGTGAGCTCCTACGAGCAGTACTTC	CAAKDVVSSYEQYF
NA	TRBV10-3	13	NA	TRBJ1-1	TGTGCCGCCGGGGAGGGGGGTTTCACTGAAGCTTTCTTT	CAAGEGGFTEAFF
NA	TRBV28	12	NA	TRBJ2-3	TGTGCCAGCAGCTCCGTTGACGATACGCAGTATTTT	CASSSVDDTQYF
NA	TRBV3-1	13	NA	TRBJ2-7	TGTGCCAGCAGCCCCTTTCGTGCTTACGAGCAGTACTTC	CASSPFRAYEQYF
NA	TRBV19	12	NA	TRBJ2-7	TGTGCCAGTAGTATTCCGCCTTACGAGCAGTACTTC	CASSIPPYEQYF
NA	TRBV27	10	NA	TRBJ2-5	TGTGCCGTGGAGGGAGAGACCCAGTACTTC	CAVEGETQYF
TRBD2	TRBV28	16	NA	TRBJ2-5	TGTGCCAGCAGTCCCCCGGGACTAGCGGGACAAGAGACCCAGTACTTC	CASSPPGLAGQETQYF
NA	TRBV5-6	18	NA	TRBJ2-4	TGTGCCAGCAGCTTTGGACTTGGCGAAACCCTAGCCAAAAACATTCAGTACTTC	CASSFGLGETLAKNIQYF
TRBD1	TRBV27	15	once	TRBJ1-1	TGTGCCAGCAGTCCGGGACAGTCGAAGTACACTGAAGCTTTCTTT	CASSPGQSKYTEAFF
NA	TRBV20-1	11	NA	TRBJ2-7	TGCAGTGCTAGGGACAGACCGGGGCAGTACTTC	CSARDRPGQYF
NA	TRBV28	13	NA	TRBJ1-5	TGTGCCAGCAGTATCGACAGGATTCAGCCCCAGCATTTT	CASSIDRIQPQHF
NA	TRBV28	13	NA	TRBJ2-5	TGTGCCAGCGGATTATCGAGACAAGAGACCCAGTACTTC	CASGLSRQETQYF
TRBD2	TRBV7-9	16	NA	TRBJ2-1	TGTGCCAGCAGCCTCTTGACTAGCGGCTCCTACAATGAGCAGTTCTTC	CASSLLTSGSYNEQFF
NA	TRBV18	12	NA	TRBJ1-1	TGTGCCAGCTCACCCATGGGCACTGAAGCTTTCTTT	CASSPMGTEAFF
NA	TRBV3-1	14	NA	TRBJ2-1	TGTGCCAGCAGTTTGTCTAGCGCGTACAATGAGCAGTTCTTC	CASSLSSAYNEQFF
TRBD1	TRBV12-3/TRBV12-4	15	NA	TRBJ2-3	TGTGCCAGCAGTTTGGAGACAGGGGGCTCAAATACGCAGTATTTT	CASSLETGGSNTQYF
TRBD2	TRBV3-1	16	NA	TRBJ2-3	TGTGCCAGCAGCCCCACTAGCGGGACAAACCCAGATACGCAGTATTTT	CASSPTSGTNPDTQYF
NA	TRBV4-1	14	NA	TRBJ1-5	TGCGCCAGCAGCCAAAACTGGGGCAATCAGCCCCAGCATTTT	CASSQNWGNQPQHF
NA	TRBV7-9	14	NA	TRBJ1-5	TGTGCCAGCAGCGACGTGACCGGGAATCAGCCCCAGCATTTT	CASSDVTGNQPQHF